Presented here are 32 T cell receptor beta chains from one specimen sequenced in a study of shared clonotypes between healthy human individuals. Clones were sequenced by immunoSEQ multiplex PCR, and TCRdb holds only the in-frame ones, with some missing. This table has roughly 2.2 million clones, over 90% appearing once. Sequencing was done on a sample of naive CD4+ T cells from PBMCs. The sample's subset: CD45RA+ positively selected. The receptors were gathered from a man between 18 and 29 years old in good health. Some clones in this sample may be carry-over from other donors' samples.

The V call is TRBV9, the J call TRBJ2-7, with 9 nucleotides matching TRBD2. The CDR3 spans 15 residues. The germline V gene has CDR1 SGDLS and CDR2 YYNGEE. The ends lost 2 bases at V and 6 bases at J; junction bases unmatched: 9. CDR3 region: CASSVASGEGSEQYF. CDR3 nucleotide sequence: TGTGCCAGCAGCGTCGCTAGCGGGGAGGGGAGCGAGCAGTACTTC.

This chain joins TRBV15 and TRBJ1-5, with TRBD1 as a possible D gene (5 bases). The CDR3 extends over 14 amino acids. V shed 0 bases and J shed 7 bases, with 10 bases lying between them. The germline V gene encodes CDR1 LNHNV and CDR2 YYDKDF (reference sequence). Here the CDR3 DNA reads TGTGCCACCAGCAGAGACAGGGCGGGCCAGCCCCAGCATTTT. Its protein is CATSRDRAGQPQHF.

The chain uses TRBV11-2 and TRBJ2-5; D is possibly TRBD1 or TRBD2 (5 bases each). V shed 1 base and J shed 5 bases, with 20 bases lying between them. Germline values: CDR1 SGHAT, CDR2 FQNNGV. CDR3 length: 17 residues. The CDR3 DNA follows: TGTGCCAGCAGCTTAGGAGCTCAAGTGGGGGATCTGGAGACCCAGTACTTC. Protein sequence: CASSLGAQVGDLETQYF.

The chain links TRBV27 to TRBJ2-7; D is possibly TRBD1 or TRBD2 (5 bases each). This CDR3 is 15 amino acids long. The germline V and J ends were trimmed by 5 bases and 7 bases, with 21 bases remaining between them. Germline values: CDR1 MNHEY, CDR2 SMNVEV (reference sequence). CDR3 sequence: CASSKVVGPEGEQYF. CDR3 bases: TGTGCCAGCAGTAAGGTGGTGGGGCCCGAGGGGGAGCAGTACTTC.

CDR3 sequence reads: CASSLDPFPSRYEQYF. The CDR3 bases are TGCGCCAGCAGCTTGGACCCCTTCCCTTCTCGGTACGAGCAGTACTTC. V usage is TRBV5-1 and J usage is TRBJ2-7, with D uncertain. Germline lookup yields CDR1 SGHRS and CDR2 YFSETQ. The V gene lost 0 bases and the J gene lost 4 bases, with 17 bases spanning the gap. The CDR3 spans 16 residues.

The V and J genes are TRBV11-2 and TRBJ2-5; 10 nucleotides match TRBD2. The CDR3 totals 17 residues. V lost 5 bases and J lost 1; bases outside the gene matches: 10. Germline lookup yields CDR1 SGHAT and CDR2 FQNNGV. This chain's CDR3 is CASSALAASGSQETQYF. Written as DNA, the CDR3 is TGTGCCAGCAGCGCCCTGGCGGCTAGCGGGAGCCAAGAGACCCAGTACTTC.

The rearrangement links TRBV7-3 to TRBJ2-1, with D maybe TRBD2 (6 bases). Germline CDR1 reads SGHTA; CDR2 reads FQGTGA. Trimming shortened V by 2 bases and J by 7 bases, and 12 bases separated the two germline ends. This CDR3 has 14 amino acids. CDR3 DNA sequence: TGTGCCAGCAGCTTAGATCTACGGGAGAATGAGCAGTTCTTC. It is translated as CASSLDLRENEQFF.

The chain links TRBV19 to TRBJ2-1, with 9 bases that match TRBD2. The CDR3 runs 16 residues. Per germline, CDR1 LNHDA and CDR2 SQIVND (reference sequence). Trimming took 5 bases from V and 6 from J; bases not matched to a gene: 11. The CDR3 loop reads CASSSDSGRLGNEQFF. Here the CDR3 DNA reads TGTGCCAGTAGTTCCGATAGCGGGAGACTTGGCAATGAGCAGTTCTTC.

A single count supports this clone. CDR3: CASSLGQGPENQPQHF. As DNA, the CDR3 is TGCGCCAGCAGCTTGGGACAGGGGCCCGAAAATCAGCCCCAGCATTTT. The V call is TRBV5-1, the J call TRBJ1-5; 8 bases align to TRBD1. The germline V gene has CDR1 SGHRS and CDR2 YFSETQ. The length of the CDR3 is 16 residues. V gave up 0 bases and J gave up 4 bases; unmatched junction bases: 6.

CDR3 in DNA: TGTGCCTGGAGTGCCGACAGGGGGAGCGAGCAGTACTTC. This translates into CAWSADRGSEQYF. This rearrangement joins TRBV30 to TRBJ2-7; 9 positions agree with TRBD1. CDR1 is GTSNPN and CDR2 is SVGIG in the germline V gene (reference sequence). The length of the CDR3 is 13 residues. The ends lost 1 base at V and 6 bases at J; junction bases unmatched: 4.

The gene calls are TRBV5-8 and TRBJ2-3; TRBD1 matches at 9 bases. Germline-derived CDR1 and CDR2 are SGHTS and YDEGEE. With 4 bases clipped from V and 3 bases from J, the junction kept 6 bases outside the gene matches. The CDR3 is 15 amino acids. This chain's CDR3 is CASSLGQGWTDTQYF. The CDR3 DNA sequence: TGTGCCAGCAGCCTGGGACAGGGTTGGACAGATACGCAGTATTTT.

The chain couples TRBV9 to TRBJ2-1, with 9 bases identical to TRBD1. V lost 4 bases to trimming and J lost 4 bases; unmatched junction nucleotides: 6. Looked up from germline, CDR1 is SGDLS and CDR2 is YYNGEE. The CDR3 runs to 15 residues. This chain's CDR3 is CASSYRQGGYNEQFF. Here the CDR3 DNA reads TGTGCCAGCAGCTATCGACAGGGGGGATACAATGAGCAGTTCTTC. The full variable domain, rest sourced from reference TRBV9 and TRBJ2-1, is DSGVTQTPKHLITATGQRVTLRCSPRSGDLSVYWYQQSLDQGLQFLIQYYNGEERAKGNILERFSAQQFPDLHSELNLSSLELGDSALYFCASSYRQGGYNEQFFGPGTRLTVL.

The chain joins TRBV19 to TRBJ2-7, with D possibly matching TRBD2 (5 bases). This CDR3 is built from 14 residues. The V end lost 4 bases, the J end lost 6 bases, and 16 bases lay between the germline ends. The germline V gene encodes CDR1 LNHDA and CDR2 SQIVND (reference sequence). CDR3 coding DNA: TGTGCCAGTAGTAGGGATCGGCAGGCGGGCGAGCAGTACTTC. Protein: CASSRDRQAGEQYF.

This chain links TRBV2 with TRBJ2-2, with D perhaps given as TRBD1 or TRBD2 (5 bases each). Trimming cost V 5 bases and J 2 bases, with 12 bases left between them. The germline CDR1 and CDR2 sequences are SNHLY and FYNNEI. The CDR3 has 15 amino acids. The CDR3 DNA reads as TGTGCCAGCAGTTTCCGGGGCAAAAACACCGGGGAGCTGTTTTTT. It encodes CASSFRGKNTGELFF.

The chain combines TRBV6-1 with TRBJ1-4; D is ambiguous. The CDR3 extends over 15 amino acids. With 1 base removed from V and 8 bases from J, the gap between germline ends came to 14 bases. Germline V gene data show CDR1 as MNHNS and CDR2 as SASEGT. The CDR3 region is CASSEVLRQTEKLFF. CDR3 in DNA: TGTGCCAGCAGTGAAGTACTCAGGCAAACCGAAAAACTGTTTTTT.

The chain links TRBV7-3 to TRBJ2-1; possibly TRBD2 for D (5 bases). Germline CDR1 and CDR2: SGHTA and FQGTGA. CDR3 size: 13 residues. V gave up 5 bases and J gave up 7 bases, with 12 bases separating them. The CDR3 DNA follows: TGTGCCAGCAGCATATCCCGAGGGAATGAGCAGTTCTTC. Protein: CASSISRGNEQFF. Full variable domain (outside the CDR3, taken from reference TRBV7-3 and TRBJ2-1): GAGVSQTPSNKVTEKGKYVELRCDPISGHTALYWYRQSLGQGPEFLIYFQGTGAADDSGLPNDRFFAVRPEGSVSTLKIQRTERGDSAVYLCASSISRGNEQFFGPGTRLTVL.

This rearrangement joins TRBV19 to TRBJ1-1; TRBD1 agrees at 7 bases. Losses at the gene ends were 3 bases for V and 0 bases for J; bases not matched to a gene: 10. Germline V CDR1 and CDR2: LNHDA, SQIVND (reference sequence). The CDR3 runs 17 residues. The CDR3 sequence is CASSILAGGLMNTEAFF. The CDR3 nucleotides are TGTGCCAGTAGTATTTTAGCAGGGGGTCTAATGAACACTGAAGCTTTCTTT.

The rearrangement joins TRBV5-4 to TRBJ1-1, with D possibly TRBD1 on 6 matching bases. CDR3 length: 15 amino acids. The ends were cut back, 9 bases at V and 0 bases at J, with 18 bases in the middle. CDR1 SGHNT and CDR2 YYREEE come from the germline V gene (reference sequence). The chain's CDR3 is CATLDRGLMNTEAFF. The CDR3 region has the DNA TGTGCCACCCTAGATAGGGGGTTGATGAACACTGAAGCTTTCTTT.

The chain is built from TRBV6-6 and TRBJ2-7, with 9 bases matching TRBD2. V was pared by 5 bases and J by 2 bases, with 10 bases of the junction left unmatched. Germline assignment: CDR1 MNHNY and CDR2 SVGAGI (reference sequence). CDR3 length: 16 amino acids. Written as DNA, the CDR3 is TGTGCCAGCAGTAAACGAACTAGCGGGCGAGCCTACGAGCAGTACTTC. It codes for CASSKRTSGRAYEQYF.

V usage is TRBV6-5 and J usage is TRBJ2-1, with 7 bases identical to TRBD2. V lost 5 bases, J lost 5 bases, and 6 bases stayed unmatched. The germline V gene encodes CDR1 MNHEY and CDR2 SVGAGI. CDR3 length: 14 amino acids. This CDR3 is CASSQSGTDNEQFF. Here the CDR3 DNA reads TGTGCCAGCAGTCAAAGCGGGACCGACAATGAGCAGTTCTTC.

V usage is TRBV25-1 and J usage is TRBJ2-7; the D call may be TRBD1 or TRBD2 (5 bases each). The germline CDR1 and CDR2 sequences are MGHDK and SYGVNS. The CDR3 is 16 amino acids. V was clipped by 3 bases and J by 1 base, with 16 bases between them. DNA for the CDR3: TGTGCCAGCAGTGAGGGACGGGGTTTTGGTTCCTACGAGCAGTACTTC. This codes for CASSEGRGFGSYEQYF.

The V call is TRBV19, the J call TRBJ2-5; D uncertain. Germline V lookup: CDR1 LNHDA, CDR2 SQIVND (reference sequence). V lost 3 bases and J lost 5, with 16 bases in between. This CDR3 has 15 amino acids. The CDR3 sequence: CASSIKLVRVETQYF. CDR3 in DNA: TGTGCCAGTAGTATCAAGCTCGTAAGAGTTGAGACCCAGTACTTC.

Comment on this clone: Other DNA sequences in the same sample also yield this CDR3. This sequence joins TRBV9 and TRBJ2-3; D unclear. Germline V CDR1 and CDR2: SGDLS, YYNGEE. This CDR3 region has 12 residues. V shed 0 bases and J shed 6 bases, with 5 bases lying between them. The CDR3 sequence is CASSVGADTQYF. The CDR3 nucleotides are TGTGCCAGCAGCGTAGGTGCGGATACGCAGTATTTT.

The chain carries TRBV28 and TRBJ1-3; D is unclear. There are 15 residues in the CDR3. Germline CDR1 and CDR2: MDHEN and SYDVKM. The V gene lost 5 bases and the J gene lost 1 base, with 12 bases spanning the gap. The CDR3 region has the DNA TGTGCCAGCAGTGAGATGACGGGGTCTGGAAACACCATATATTTT. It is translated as CASSEMTGSGNTIYF.

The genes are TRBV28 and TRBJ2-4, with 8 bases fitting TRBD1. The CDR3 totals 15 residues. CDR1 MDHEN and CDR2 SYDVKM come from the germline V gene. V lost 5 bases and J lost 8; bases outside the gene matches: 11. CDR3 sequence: CASSLQGALRYIQYF. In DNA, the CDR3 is TGTGCCAGCAGTCTTCAGGGGGCGTTGAGGTACATTCAGTACTTC.

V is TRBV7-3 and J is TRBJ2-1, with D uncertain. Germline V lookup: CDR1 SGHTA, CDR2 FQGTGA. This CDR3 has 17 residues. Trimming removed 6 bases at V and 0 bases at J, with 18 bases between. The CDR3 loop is CASSQYPAPSSYNEQFF. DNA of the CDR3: TGTGCCAGCAGTCAATATCCTGCCCCGAGCTCCTACAATGAGCAGTTCTTC.

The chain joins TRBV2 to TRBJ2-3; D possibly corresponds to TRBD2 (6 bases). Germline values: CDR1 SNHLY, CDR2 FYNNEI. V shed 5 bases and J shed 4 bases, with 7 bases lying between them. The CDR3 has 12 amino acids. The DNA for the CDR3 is TGTGCCAGCAGTCCGGGGGCAGATACGCAGTATTTT. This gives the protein CASSPGADTQYF.

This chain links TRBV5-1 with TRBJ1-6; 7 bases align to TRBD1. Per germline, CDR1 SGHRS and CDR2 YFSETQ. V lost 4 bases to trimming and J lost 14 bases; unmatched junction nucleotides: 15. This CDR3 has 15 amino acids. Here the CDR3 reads CASSPGGQARLALHF. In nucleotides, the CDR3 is TGCGCCAGCAGCCCGGGAGGACAGGCCCGATTGGCCCTCCACTTT.

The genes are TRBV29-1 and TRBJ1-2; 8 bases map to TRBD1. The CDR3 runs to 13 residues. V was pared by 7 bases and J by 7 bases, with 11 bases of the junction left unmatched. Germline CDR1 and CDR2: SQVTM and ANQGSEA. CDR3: CSGKAGGFGGYTF. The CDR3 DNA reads TGCAGCGGGAAGGCAGGGGGCTTTGGTGGCTACACCTTC.

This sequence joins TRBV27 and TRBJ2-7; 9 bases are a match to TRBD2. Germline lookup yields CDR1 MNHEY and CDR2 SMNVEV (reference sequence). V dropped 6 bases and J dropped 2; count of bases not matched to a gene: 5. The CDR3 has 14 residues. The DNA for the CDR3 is TGTGCCAGCAGGCAGCGGGAGGCCACCTACGAGCAGTACTTC. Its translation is CASRQREATYEQYF.

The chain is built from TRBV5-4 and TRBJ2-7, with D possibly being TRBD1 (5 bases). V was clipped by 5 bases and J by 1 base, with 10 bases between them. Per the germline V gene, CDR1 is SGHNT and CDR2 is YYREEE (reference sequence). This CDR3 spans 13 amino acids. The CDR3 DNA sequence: TGTGCCAGCAGACCTCAGGGTTCCTACGAGCAGTACTTC. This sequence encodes CASRPQGSYEQYF.

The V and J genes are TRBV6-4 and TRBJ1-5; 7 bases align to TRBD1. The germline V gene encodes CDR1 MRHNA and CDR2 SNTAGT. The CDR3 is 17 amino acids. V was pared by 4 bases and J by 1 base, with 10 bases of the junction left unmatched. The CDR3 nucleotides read TGTGCCAGCAGTGGCCGGGACAGAAGCCCAAGCAATCAGCCCCAGCATTTT. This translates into CASSGRDRSPSNQPQHF.